This T cell receptor beta chain is from a study of cytomegalovirus exposure and HLA in healthy donors. Study context: Researchers previously reported finding about 110 million unique TCR beta sequences from roughly 170 million T cells. Regarding the study as a whole: Both high specificity and high sensitivity reportedly marked the classifier's diagnosis of cytomegalovirus status. An observed cluster of highly shared sequence variants was recorded as a likely sequencing artifact.

Primers for the PCR totalled 60 Vbeta and 13 Jbeta. Assay: immunoSEQ multiplex PCR; the TCRdb copy retains only in-frame clones and omits some. The sample has roughly 100,000 clones; around 66% are singletons. Germline V gene lookup returns CDR1 SGHNT and CDR2 YENEEA. Germline trimming cut 4 bases from V and 7 bases from J; bases unmatched to any gene: 8. This CDR3 comprises 15 residues. Worth noting for this clone: Antigen unknown.

Source material: PBMCs. The chain combines TRBV11-3 with TRBJ2-2; 8 nucleotides match TRBD1. The receptor was isolated from a woman in her forties or fifties in good health and CMV-seronegative. CDR3 DNA: TGTGCCAGCAGCTCCTGGACAGGGCACGGCGGGGAGCTGTTTTTT. It is translated as CASSSWTGHGGELFF.